Each of the 32 T cell receptor beta chains below was sequenced from the same sample in a study of blood T cell repertoires in COVID-19. Sequencing used immunoSEQ multiplex PCR; TCRdb keeps in-frame clones, though not all of them. The table shows some 400,000 clones, with approximately 89% occurring only once. Sequencing was carried out using PBMCs or T cells enriched from blood (not recorded which). These receptors were obtained from a woman aged 40 to 55 who had been exposed to COVID-19.

This chain uses TRBV5-1 with TRBJ1-5, with 7 bases aligning to TRBD1. The CDR3 consists of 14 residues. CDR1 SGHRS and CDR2 YFSETQ come from the germline V gene. V lost 0 bases, J lost 4 bases, and 1 base stayed unmatched. The DNA for the CDR3 is TGCGCCAGCAGCTTGGGGGACAGAAATCAGCCCCAGCATTTT. Protein sequence: CASSLGDRNQPQHF.

This chain joins TRBV20-1 and TRBJ2-5; D gene ambiguous. Germline values: CDR1 DFQATT, CDR2 SNEGSKA (reference sequence). Trimming pared 5 bases from V and 4 bases from J, leaving 5 bases between. The CDR3 is made up of 10 amino acids. CDR3 amino acids: CSASSETQYF. CDR3 DNA: TGCAGTGCTTCCTCAGAGACCCAGTACTTC.

V is TRBV4-1 and J is TRBJ2-1; perhaps TRBD2 as D (5 bases). Germline V gives CDR1 MGHRA, CDR2 YSYEKL. This CDR3 region has 16 residues. Trimming pared 0 bases from V and 4 bases from J, leaving 13 bases between. CDR3 amino acids: CASSQDPTGRYNEQFF. Written as DNA, the CDR3 is TGCGCCAGCAGCCAAGATCCCACGGGAAGATACAATGAGCAGTTCTTC.

As to this clone: The same CDR3 is also encoded by other DNA sequences in this sample. V gene TRBV27 combines with J gene TRBJ1-1; maybe TRBD1 (6 bases). Looked up from germline, CDR1 is MNHEY and CDR2 is SMNVEV (reference sequence). The CDR3 totals 14 residues. Trimming removed 3 bases from V and 1 base from J, with 9 bases in between. In DNA form, the CDR3 reads TGTGCCAGCAGTTTCAGGGGTGGGAACACTGAAGCTTTCTTT. This translates into CASSFRGGNTEAFF.

The chain is built from TRBV6-5 and TRBJ1-6; 7 nucleotides agree with TRBD1. The germline gives CDR1 MNHEY, CDR2 SVGAGI. Unmatched junction bases numbered 9, after V lost 1 base and J lost 18 bases. This CDR3 comprises 13 residues. CDR3 nucleotide sequence: TGTGCCAGCAGTTACTTACGGGACAGCCCTCCCCACTTT. Its translation is CASSYLRDSPPHF.

V is TRBV27 and J is TRBJ1-2; 10 nucleotides match TRBD1. Germline V gene sequence: CDR1 MNHEY, CDR2 SMNVEV (reference sequence). J was trimmed by 10 bases and V by 7 bases; bases with no gene match: 15. The CDR3 covers 15 residues. The CDR3 spells CASTFQVGTGAYYTF. CDR3 DNA: TGTGCCAGCACTTTCCAGGTTGGGACAGGGGCTTACTACACCTTC.

The chain has TRBV6-2 or TRBV6-3 and TRBJ2-7, with D perhaps TRBD2 (5 bases). Germline-derived CDR1 and CDR2 are MNHEY and SVGEGT. This CDR3 region has 13 residues. V lost 2 bases and J lost 3, with 8 bases in between. This chain's CDR3 is CASSYNGNYEQYF. The CDR3 DNA reads as TGTGCCAGCAGTTACAACGGGAACTACGAGCAGTACTTC.

The chain employs TRBV25-1 and TRBJ1-5; no reliable D call. V was clipped by 5 bases and J by 9 bases, with 11 bases between them. CDR1 is MGHDK, CDR2 SYGVNS, per germline. The CDR3 has 12 residues. The CDR3 nucleotides read TGTGCCAGCAGTTCGGGGAGCGTGCCCCAGCATTTT. Its protein is CASSSGSVPQHF.

CDR3 region: CAWSLTGALNQPQHF. CDR3 sequence (DNA): TGTGCCTGGAGTTTAACAGGGGCCCTAAATCAGCCCCAGCATTTT. V and J are TRBV30 and TRBJ1-5; 7 nucleotides match TRBD1. The CDR3 extends over 15 amino acids. CDR1 is GTSNPN, CDR2 SVGIG, per germline (reference sequence). The V and J ends lost 2 bases and 4 bases, in that order; junction bases with no gene match: 8.

The chain is built from TRBV11-3 and TRBJ1-4, with D possibly being TRBD1 (6 bases). CDR3 size: 13 residues. From germline, CDR1 is SGHNT and CDR2 YENEEA. The V end was cut by 5 bases, the J end by 5 bases, with 9 bases between. The CDR3 nucleotides are TGTGCCAGCAGCGATACAGGGAATGAAAAACTGTTTTTT. Translating it yields CASSDTGNEKLFF. The complete variable domain, with remaining parts taken from reference TRBV11-3 and TRBJ1-4, reads EAGVVQSPRYKIIEKKQPVAFWCNPISGHNTLYWYLQNLGQGPELLIRYENEEAVDDSQLPKDRFSAERLKGVDSTLKIQPAELGDSAVYLCASSDTGNEKLFFGSGTQLSVL.

The J gene is TRBJ2-1, the V gene TRBV6-5; 7 bases are shared with TRBD2. This CDR3 spans 14 amino acids. The V segment lost 6 bases and the J segment 1 base; nucleotides outside the gene matches: 3. The germline V gene has CDR1 MNHEY and CDR2 SVGAGI. The CDR3 DNA reads TGTGCCAGCAGACGCGGGGGATCCTACAATGAGCAGTTCTTC. Encoded protein: CASRRGGSYNEQFF.

The rearrangement links TRBV7-2 to TRBJ1-3, with unresolved D. The CDR3 covers 14 residues. CDR1 is SGHTA, CDR2 FQGNSA, per germline. V lost 2 bases, J lost 1 base, and 6 bases lay in between. CDR3 nucleotide sequence: TGTGCCAGCAGCTTACGGGAGTCTGGAAACACCATATATTTT. It encodes CASSLRESGNTIYF.

Worth noting for this clone: The sample contains more than one DNA sequence encoding this CDR3. The V call is TRBV19, the J call TRBJ2-3, with TRBD1 matching over 7 bases. The length of the CDR3 is 14 residues. J lost 3 bases, V lost 3 bases, and 3 bases had no gene match. From germline, CDR1 is LNHDA and CDR2 SQIVND (reference sequence). The CDR3 here is CASSIRQGTDTQYF. DNA of the CDR3: TGTGCCAGTAGTATCCGACAGGGAACAGATACGCAGTATTTT.

The chain is built from TRBV18 and TRBJ1-2; 10 nucleotides agree with TRBD1. Trimming at V came to 3 bases and at J to 8 bases, leaving 3 bases not matched to a gene. Looked up from germline, CDR1 is KGHSH and CDR2 is LQKENI. This CDR3 comprises 13 residues. The CDR3 protein is CASSPGTGVGYTF. The CDR3 region has the DNA TGTGCCAGCTCACCTGGGACAGGGGTCGGCTACACCTTC.

The V gene is TRBV5-1, the J gene TRBJ2-7; 7 bases line up with TRBD1. Germline V CDR1 and CDR2: SGHRS, YFSETQ. V was clipped by 3 bases and J by 5 bases; unmatched bases: 11. The CDR3 has 15 residues. The CDR3 sequence: CASSWTDRVRDEQYF. In nucleotides, the CDR3 is TGCGCCAGCAGCTGGACAGACAGGGTACGAGACGAGCAGTACTTC.

The chain links TRBV19 to TRBJ1-5; 9 bases fit TRBD1. Germline V gene lookup returns CDR1 LNHDA and CDR2 SQIVND (reference sequence). The length of the CDR3 is 15 residues. The ends lost 3 bases at V and 4 bases at J; junction bases unmatched: 4. CDR3 sequence (DNA): TGTGCCAGTAGTATTTCGGGACAGGGTAATCAGCCCCAGCATTTT. This sequence encodes CASSISGQGNQPQHF.

The V call is TRBV5-1, the J call TRBJ1-6; TRBD1 matches 8 bases. The germline V gene encodes CDR1 SGHRS and CDR2 YFSETQ. The CDR3 extends over 15 amino acids. Trimming cost V 4 bases and J 6 bases; bases outside gene matches: 6. The CDR3 spells CASSRGQAGNSPLHF. CDR3 in DNA: TGCGCCAGCAGCAGGGGACAGGCGGGTAATTCACCCCTCCACTTT.

The chain couples TRBV27 to TRBJ2-1, with D tentatively TRBD2 (6 bases). This CDR3 is 14 amino acids long. Germline V gives CDR1 MNHEY, CDR2 SMNVEV (reference sequence). Trimming stripped 9 bases from V and 5 bases from J, with 17 bases between. The CDR3 coding sequence is TGTGCCAGTCGCTTTCTAGCGCGTAACAATGAGCAGTTCTTC. Amino acids: CASRFLARNNEQFF.

The chain employs TRBV3-1 (or the pseudogene TRBV3-2) and TRBJ1-2, with 8 bases fitting TRBD1. CDR3 length equals 15 residues. V was pared by 2 bases and J by 4 bases, with 6 bases of the junction left unmatched. Germline CDR1 LGHDT, CDR2 YNNKEL (reference sequence). The CDR3 here is CASSQTGGKGYGYTF. The CDR3 DNA sequence: TGTGCCAGCAGCCAAACAGGGGGGAAAGGCTATGGCTACACCTTC.

The gene calls are TRBV18 and TRBJ1-3, with TRBD1 identical over 10 bases. V lost 1 base and J lost 8; bases outside the gene matches: 5. This CDR3 is 15 amino acids long. The germline V gene has CDR1 KGHSH and CDR2 LQKENI. CDR3 protein: CASSPLGTGADTIYF. DNA of the CDR3: TGTGCCAGCTCACCACTCGGGACAGGGGCGGACACCATATATTTT.

The V gene is TRBV9, the J gene TRBJ2-2, with 7 bases that match TRBD1. CDR3 length: 15 residues. The V and J ends lost 3 bases and 3 bases, in that order; junction bases with no gene match: 5. Germline CDR1 SGDLS, CDR2 YYNGEE. The CDR3 DNA is TGTGCCAGCAGCGAAGGGACAGAATACACCGGGGAGCTGTTTTTT. Protein: CASSEGTEYTGELFF.

V is TRBV2 and J is TRBJ2-5; 7 bases line up with TRBD1. The V segment lost 6 bases and the J segment 5 bases; nucleotides outside the gene matches: 9. The CDR3 runs to 14 residues. The germline V gene encodes CDR1 SNHLY and CDR2 FYNNEI. CDR3 DNA sequence: TGTGCCAGCAGGATCCTAGGGGGCGAGGAGACCCAGTACTTC. Its translation is CASRILGGEETQYF.

The chain carries TRBV9 and TRBJ2-1; D uncertain. The V end lost 3 bases, the J end lost 0 bases, and 13 bases lay between the germline ends. The CDR3 contains 16 residues. Germline CDR1 reads SGDLS; CDR2 reads YYNGEE. This CDR3 reads CASSADSGSSYNEQFF. In DNA form, the CDR3 reads TGTGCCAGCAGCGCCGACTCGGGTAGCTCCTACAATGAGCAGTTCTTC.

The chain links TRBV5-1 to TRBJ2-4; weak D call: TRBD1 (6 bases). The V gene lost 1 base and the J gene lost 7 bases, with 18 bases spanning the gap. Germline V gene data show CDR1 as SGHRS and CDR2 as YFSETQ. This CDR3 has 16 amino acids. In nucleotides, the CDR3 is TGCGCCAGCAGCTTGACCTCGGGGACCCAGGGGAACATTCAGTACTTC. It translates to CASSLTSGTQGNIQYF.

V usage is TRBV3-1 (or the pseudogene TRBV3-2) and J usage is TRBJ1-2; D gene unclear. CDR3 size: 14 residues. Trimming took 6 bases from V and 2 from J, leaving 13 bases between them. Germline-derived CDR1 and CDR2 are LGHDT and YNNKEL (reference sequence). The CDR3 sequence: CASSPMGVNYGYTF. CDR3 nucleotide sequence: TGTGCCAGCAGTCCGATGGGAGTAAACTATGGCTACACCTTC.

The chain uses TRBV18 and TRBJ1-1, with a tentative D call TRBD1 (5 bases). The germline V gene has CDR1 KGHSH and CDR2 LQKENI. Trimming stripped 3 bases from V and 6 bases from J, with 20 bases between. The CDR3 covers 16 residues. The CDR3 reads CASSPPPRVISAEAFF. The CDR3 nucleotides are TGTGCCAGCTCACCGCCGCCCAGGGTTATATCGGCTGAAGCTTTCTTT.

In this sample, this clone turned up once. The chain combines TRBV24-1 with TRBJ1-4, with TRBD1 identical over 10 bases. Germline CDR1 KGHDR, CDR2 SFDVKD. After removal of 4 bases from V and 10 bases from J, the junction contained 17 bases not matched to a gene. The CDR3 sequence is 18 residues long. CDR3: CATSEGTGDYVGSGKLFF. CDR3 in DNA: TGTGCCACCAGTGAAGGGACAGGGGATTATGTCGGGTCGGGAAAACTGTTTTTT.

In DNA form, the CDR3 reads TGTGCCAGCAGCCAAGGGAAAGGGGTCGCTGGGGCCAACGTCCTGACTTTC. As protein: CASSQGKGVAGANVLTF. The chain has TRBV3-1 (or the pseudogene TRBV3-2) and TRBJ2-6; TRBD1 might be the D (5 bases). Trimming pared 1 base from V and 2 bases from J, leaving 12 bases between. The CDR3 has 17 amino acids. CDR1 is LGHDT and CDR2 is YNNKEL in the germline V gene (reference sequence).

The chain joins TRBV5-5 to TRBJ1-4; D is uncertain. CDR3 length: 11 amino acids. Trimming cost V 7 bases and J 8 bases, with 9 bases left between them. From germline, CDR1 is SGHKS and CDR2 YYEKEE (reference sequence). The CDR3, as DNA: TGTGCCAGCGGGCGTAACGAAAAACTGTTTTTT. It yields the protein CASGRNEKLFF.

The gene calls are TRBV7-8 and TRBJ2-1; 15 positions match TRBD2. V lost 3 bases and J lost 2; bases outside the gene matches: 2. There are 17 residues in the CDR3. Germline loops: CDR1 SGHVS, CDR2 FQNEAQ. The CDR3 nucleotides are TGTGCCAGCAGCTTCGGACTAGCGGGGGGGACCTACAATGAGCAGTTCTTC. It codes for CASSFGLAGGTYNEQFF.

The V and J genes are TRBV5-1 and TRBJ1-2, with 8 bases fitting TRBD1. J lost 4 bases, V lost 2 bases, and 10 bases had no gene match. The CDR3 extends over 16 amino acids. CDR1 and CDR2 (germline): SGHRS, YFSETQ. This CDR3 reads CASSLYRQGATYGYTF. CDR3 DNA: TGCGCCAGCAGCTTATATCGGCAGGGGGCCACCTATGGCTACACCTTC.

The chain carries TRBV6-5 and TRBJ2-5; TRBD1 matches 8 bases. Germline CDR1 reads MNHEY; CDR2 reads SVGAGI. After removal of 7 bases from V and 6 bases from J, the junction contained 10 bases not matched to a gene. There are 14 residues in the CDR3. This CDR3 reads CASTPDRGAKTQYF. DNA for the CDR3: TGTGCCAGCACACCCGACAGGGGCGCGAAGACCCAGTACTTC.